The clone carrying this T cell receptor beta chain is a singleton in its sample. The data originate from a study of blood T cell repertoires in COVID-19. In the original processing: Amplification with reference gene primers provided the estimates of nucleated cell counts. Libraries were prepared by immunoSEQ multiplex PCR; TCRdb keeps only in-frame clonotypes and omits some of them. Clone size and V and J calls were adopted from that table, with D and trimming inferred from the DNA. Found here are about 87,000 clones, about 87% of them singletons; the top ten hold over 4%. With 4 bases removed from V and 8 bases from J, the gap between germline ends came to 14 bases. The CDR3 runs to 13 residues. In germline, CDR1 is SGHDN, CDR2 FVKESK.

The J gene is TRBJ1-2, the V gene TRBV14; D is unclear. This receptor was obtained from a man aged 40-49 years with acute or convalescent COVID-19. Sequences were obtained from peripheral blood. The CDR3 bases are TGTGCCAGCAGCCCCCTTCCCGGGTCCGGCTACACCTTC. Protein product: CASSPLPGSGYTF.